Listed below are T cell receptor beta chains from one sample, sequenced in a study. TCRdb processed the RT-PCR reads anew with MiXCR; each CDR3 protein has one entry. The sample lists 650,000 to 800,000 distinct CDR3 sequences, over 12% occurring once. The sequenced sample was memory CD4+ T cells from blood. Every receptor here comes from a female donor in good health, serving as a healthy control. CDR3s leave out the opening cysteine and the closing phenylalanine or tryptophan. The order of the fields is V gene, clone size, CDR3 length, CDR3 protein. The size entry is marked missing in some rows and otherwise reads once, few, many or a size class.

v_call: TRBV12-3/TRBV12-4; clone_size: -; cdr3_length: 14; cdr3_aa: ASTPRGASLLNEQF
v_call: TRBV7-2; clone_size: once; cdr3_length: 11; cdr3_aa: ASGWGIQYGYT
v_call: TRBV7-9; clone_size: few; cdr3_length: 11; cdr3_aa: ASSLDSGYGYT
v_call: TRBV5-6; clone_size: few; cdr3_length: 13; cdr3_aa: ASSSYRGNYYGYT
v_call: TRBV18; clone_size: -; cdr3_length: 11; cdr3_aa: ASSPWTDNEQF
v_call: TRBV30; clone_size: few; cdr3_length: 13; cdr3_aa: AFLLSGRRNYGYT
v_call: TRBV30; clone_size: few; cdr3_length: 9; cdr3_aa: AWRLGDEQY
v_call: TRBV7-2; clone_size: -; cdr3_length: 13; cdr3_aa: ASSLASGRFNEQF
v_call: TRBV24-1; clone_size: -; cdr3_length: 12; cdr3_aa: ATSDPVLADTQY
v_call: TRBV10-3; clone_size: many; cdr3_length: 12; cdr3_aa: AISEHGGQETQY
v_call: TRBV18; clone_size: -; cdr3_length: 16; cdr3_aa: ASSPPSGRRGGNTEAF
v_call: TRBV2; clone_size: few; cdr3_length: 12; cdr3_aa: ASSEAGSGNEQF
v_call: TRBV27; clone_size: -; cdr3_length: 11; cdr3_aa: ASRRAPGETQY
v_call: TRBV28; clone_size: -; cdr3_length: 13; cdr3_aa: ASSLQAGTTDTQY
v_call: TRBV12-3/TRBV12-4; clone_size: many; cdr3_length: 14; cdr3_aa: ASSLEGGQPQETQY
v_call: TRBV7-8; clone_size: -; cdr3_length: 13; cdr3_aa: ASSLGEWGNQPQH
v_call: TRBV20-1; clone_size: -; cdr3_length: 10; cdr3_aa: SARALSETQY
v_call: TRBV10-3; clone_size: few; cdr3_length: 11; cdr3_aa: AISDGGSYEQY
v_call: TRBV7-9; clone_size: few; cdr3_length: 11; cdr3_aa: ASSLGSGSPLH
v_call: TRBV5-1; clone_size: -; cdr3_length: 12; cdr3_aa: ASSEGPVTDTQY
v_call: TRBV6-5; clone_size: -; cdr3_length: 14; cdr3_aa: ASSNRRRVSTYEQY
v_call: TRBV28; clone_size: -; cdr3_length: 14; cdr3_aa: ASVPNRGQGLYEQY
v_call: TRBV20-1; clone_size: few; cdr3_length: 14; cdr3_aa: SAQMGLAVSYNEQF
v_call: TRBV2; clone_size: -; cdr3_length: 13; cdr3_aa: ASRGGTSGTNEQF
v_call: TRBV12-3/TRBV12-4; clone_size: many; cdr3_length: 9; cdr3_aa: ASSVAYEQY
v_call: TRBV28; clone_size: few; cdr3_length: 14; cdr3_aa: ASSSVAGGFTGELF